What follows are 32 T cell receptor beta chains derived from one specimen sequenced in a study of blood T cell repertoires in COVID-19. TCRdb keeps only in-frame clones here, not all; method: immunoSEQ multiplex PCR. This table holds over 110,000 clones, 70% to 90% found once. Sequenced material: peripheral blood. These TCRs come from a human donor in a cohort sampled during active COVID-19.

CDR3 bases: TGTGCCACCAGTGATTCGGACAGGGTAGACACCGGGGAGCTGTTTTTT. It encodes CATSDSDRVDTGELFF. The V gene is TRBV24-1, the J gene TRBJ2-2, with TRBD1 matching over 8 bases. V lost 2 bases and J lost 3; bases outside the gene matches: 4. This CDR3 has 16 amino acids. Germline V gene lookup returns CDR1 KGHDR and CDR2 SFDVKD.

The CDR3 DNA follows: TGTGCCAGCAGCCCTCGGACAGGGAACACTGAAGCTTTCTTT. Its translation is CASSPRTGNTEAFF. The chain recombines TRBV7-6 with TRBJ1-1; the match to TRBD1 covers 7 bases. Germline values: CDR1 SGHVS, CDR2 FNYEAQ. V was pared by 5 bases and J by 1 base, with 4 bases of the junction left unmatched. The CDR3 has 14 amino acids. The full variable domain, completed using reference TRBV7-6 and TRBJ1-1, is GAGVSQSPRYKVTKRGQDVALRCDPISGHVSLYWYRQALGQGPEFLTYFNYEAQQDKSGLPNDRFSAERPEGSISTLTIQRTEQRDSAMYRCASSPRTGNTEAFFGQGTRLTVV.

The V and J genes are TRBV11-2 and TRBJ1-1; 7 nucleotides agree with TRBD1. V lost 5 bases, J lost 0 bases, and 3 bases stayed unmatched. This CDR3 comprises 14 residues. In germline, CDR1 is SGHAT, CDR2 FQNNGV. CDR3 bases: TGTGCCAGCAGCCACGACAGGGTGAACACTGAAGCTTTCTTT. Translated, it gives CASSHDRVNTEAFF.

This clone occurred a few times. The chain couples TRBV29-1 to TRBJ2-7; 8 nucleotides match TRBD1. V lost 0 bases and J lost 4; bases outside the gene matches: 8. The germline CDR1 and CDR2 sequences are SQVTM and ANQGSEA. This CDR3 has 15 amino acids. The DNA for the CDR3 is TGCAGCGTTGAAGATCAGGCAGGGGGCGCGTACGAGCAGTACTTC. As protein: CSVEDQAGGAYEQYF.

CDR3 sequence: CASTHDPRQGHEQYF. CDR3 sequence (DNA): TGTGCCAGCACCCACGACCCTAGACAGGGACACGAGCAGTACTTC. The V and J genes are TRBV6-6 and TRBJ2-7; 7 bases agree with TRBD1. Germline V CDR1 and CDR2: MNHNY, SVGAGI (reference sequence). V dropped 7 bases and J dropped 5; count of bases not matched to a gene: 14. The CDR3 is 15 residues long.

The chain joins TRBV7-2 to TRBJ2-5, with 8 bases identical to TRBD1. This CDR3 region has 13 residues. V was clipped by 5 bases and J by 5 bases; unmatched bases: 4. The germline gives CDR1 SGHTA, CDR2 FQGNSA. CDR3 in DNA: TGTGCCAGCAGCCCAGGGGGCTGGGAGACCCAGTACTTC. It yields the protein CASSPGGWETQYF.

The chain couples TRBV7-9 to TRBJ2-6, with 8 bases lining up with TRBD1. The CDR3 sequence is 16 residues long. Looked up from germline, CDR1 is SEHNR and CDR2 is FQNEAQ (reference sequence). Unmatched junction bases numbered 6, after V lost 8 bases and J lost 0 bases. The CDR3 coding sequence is TGTGCCAGCGGGGGACAGGTAGACTCTGGGGCCAACGTCCTGACTTTC. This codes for CASGGQVDSGANVLTF.

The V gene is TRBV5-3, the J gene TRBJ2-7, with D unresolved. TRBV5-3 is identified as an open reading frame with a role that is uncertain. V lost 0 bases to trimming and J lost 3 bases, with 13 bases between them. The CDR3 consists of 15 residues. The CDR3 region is CARSLVGSNFYEQYF. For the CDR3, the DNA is TGTGCCAGAAGCTTGGTGGGCAGTAACTTCTACGAGCAGTACTTC.

The CDR3 DNA reads as TGTGCCAGCAGTTCCGACAGGTTTCGGGAAAAACTGTTTTTT. This gives the protein CASSSDRFREKLFF. The chain is built from TRBV27 and TRBJ1-4; weak D call: TRBD1 (6 bases). The CDR3 spans 14 residues. Germline CDR1 and CDR2: MNHEY and SMNVEV (reference sequence). Trimming left V 4 bases short and J 8 bases short, with 14 bases between. Combining the CDR3 with reference TRBV27 and TRBJ1-4 gives the whole variable domain EAQVTQNPRYLITVTGKKLTVTCSQNMNHEYMSWYRQDPGLGLRQIYYSMNVEVTDKGDVPEGYKVSRKEKRNFPLILESPSPNQTSLYFCASSSDRFREKLFFGSGTQLSVL.

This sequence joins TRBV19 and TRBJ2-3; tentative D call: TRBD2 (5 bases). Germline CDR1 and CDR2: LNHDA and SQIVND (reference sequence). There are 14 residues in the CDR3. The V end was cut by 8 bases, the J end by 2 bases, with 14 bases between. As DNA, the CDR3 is TGTGCCAGTGGTGAGACGGGGTCCACAGATACGCAGTATTTT. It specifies CASGETGSTDTQYF.

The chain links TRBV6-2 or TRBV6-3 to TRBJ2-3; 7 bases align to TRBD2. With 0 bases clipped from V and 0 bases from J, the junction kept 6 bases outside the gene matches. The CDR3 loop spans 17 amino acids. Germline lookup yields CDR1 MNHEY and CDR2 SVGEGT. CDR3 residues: CASSYSKASGSTDTQYF. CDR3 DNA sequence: TGTGCCAGCAGTTACTCGAAGGCTAGCGGTAGCACAGATACGCAGTATTTT.

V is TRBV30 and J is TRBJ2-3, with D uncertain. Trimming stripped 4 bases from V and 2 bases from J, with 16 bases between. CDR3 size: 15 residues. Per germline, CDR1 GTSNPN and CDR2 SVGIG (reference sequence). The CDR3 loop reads CAWNQNYPYTDTQYF. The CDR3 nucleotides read TGTGCCTGGAATCAGAACTACCCGTACACAGATACGCAGTATTTT.

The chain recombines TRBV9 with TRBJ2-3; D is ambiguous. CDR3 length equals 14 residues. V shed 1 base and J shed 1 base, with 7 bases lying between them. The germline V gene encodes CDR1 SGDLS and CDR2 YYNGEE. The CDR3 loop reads CASSVRSGTDTQYF. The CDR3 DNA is TGTGCCAGCAGCGTACGGTCGGGCACAGATACGCAGTATTTT.

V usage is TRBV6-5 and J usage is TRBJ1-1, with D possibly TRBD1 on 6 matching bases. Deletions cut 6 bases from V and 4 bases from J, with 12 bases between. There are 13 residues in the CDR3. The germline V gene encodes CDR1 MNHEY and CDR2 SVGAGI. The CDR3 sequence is CASRFTGLTEAFF. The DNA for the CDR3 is TGTGCCAGCAGGTTTACAGGGCTCACTGAAGCTTTCTTT.

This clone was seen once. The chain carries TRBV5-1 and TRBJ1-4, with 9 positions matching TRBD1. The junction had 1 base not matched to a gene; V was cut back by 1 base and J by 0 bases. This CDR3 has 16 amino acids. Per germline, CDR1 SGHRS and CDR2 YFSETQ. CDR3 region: CASSLTGGPTNEKLFF. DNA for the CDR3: TGCGCCAGCAGCTTGACAGGGGGCCCAACTAATGAAAAACTGTTTTTT.

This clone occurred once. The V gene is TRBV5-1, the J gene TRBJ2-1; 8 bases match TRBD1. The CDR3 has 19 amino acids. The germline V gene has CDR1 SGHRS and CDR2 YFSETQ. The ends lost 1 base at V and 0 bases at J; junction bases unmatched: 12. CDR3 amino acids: CASSLTGTGHLNSYNEQFF. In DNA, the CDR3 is TGCGCCAGCAGCTTGACAGGGACAGGCCACCTTAACTCCTACAATGAGCAGTTCTTC.

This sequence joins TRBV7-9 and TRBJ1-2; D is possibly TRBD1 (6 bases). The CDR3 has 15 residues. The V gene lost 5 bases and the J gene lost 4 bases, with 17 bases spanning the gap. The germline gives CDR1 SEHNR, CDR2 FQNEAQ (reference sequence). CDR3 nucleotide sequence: TGTGCCAGCAGCGCACCCGGGACACCTCTCTATGGCTACACCTTC. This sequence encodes CASSAPGTPLYGYTF.

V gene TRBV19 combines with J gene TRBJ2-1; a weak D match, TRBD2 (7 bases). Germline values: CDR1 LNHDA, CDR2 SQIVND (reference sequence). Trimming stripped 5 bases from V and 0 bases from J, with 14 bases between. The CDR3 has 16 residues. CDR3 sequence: CASSSPGGASYNEQFF. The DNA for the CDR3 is TGTGCCAGTAGTTCCCCGGGGGGCGCCTCCTACAATGAGCAGTTCTTC. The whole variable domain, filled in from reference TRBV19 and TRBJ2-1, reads DGGITQSPKYLFRKEGQNVTLSCEQNLNHDAMYWYRQDPGQGLRLIYYSQIVNDFQKGDIAEGYSVSREKKESFPLTVTSAQKNPTAFYLCASSSPGGASYNEQFFGPGTRLTVL.

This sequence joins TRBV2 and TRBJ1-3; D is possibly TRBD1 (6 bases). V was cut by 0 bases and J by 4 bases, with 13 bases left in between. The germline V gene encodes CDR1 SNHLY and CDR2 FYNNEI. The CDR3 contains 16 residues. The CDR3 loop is CASSEARGGPGNTIYF. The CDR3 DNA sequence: TGTGCCAGCAGTGAAGCGAGAGGGGGACCCGGAAACACCATATATTTT.

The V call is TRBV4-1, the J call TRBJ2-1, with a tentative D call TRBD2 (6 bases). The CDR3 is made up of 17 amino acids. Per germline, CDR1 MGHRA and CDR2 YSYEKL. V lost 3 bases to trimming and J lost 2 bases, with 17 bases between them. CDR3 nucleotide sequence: TGCGCCAGCAGCCAGGTTCTAGCCGGGGGTGCCTACAATGAGCAGTTCTTC. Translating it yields CASSQVLAGGAYNEQFF.

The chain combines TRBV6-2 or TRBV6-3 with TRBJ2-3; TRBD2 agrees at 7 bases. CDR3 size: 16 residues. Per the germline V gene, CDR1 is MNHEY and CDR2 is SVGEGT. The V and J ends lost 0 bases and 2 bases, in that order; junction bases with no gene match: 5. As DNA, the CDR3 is TGTGCCAGCAGTTACTCCCCGGGACTAAACACAGATACGCAGTATTTT. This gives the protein CASSYSPGLNTDTQYF.

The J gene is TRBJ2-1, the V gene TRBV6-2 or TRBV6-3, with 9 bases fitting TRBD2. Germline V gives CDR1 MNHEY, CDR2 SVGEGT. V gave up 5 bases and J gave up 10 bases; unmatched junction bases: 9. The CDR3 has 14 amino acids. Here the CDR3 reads CASSVGTSLDEQFF. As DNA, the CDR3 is TGTGCCAGCAGTGTGGGGACTAGCTTGGACGAGCAGTTCTTC.

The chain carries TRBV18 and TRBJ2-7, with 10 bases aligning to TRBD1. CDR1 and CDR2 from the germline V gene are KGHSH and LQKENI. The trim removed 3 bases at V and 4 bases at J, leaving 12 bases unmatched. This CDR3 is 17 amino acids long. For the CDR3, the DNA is TGTGCCAGCTCACCCTATTCCGGGACAGGGGCGGGATACGAGCAGTACTTC. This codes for CASSPYSGTGAGYEQYF.

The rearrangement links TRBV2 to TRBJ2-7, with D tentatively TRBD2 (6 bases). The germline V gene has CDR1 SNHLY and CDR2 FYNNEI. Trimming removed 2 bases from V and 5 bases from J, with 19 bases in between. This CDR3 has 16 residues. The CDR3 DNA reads TGTGCCAGCAGTGAATTCGGCCGCGGGCTAGCGCACGAGCAGTACTTC. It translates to CASSEFGRGLAHEQYF.

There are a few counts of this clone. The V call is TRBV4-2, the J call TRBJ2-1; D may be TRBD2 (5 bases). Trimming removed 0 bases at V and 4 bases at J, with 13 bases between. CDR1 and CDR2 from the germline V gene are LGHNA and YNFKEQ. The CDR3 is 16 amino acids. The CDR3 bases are TGTGCCAGCAGCCAAGACAAGGCTAGCTTATACAATGAGCAGTTCTTC. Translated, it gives CASSQDKASLYNEQFF.

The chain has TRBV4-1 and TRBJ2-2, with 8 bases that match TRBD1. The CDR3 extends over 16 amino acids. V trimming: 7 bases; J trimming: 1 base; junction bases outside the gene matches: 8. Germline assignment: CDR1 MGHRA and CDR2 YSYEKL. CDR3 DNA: TGCGCCAGCACCCTAAATACAGGGGGGAACACCGGGGAGCTGTTTTTT. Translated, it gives CASTLNTGGNTGELFF.

CDR3 in amino acids: CASSLHHEAFF. In DNA, the CDR3 is TGTGCCAGCAGCTTACATCATGAAGCTTTCTTT. The V and J genes are TRBV13 and TRBJ1-1; D not certain. CDR1 is PRHDT and CDR2 is FYEKMQ in the germline V gene (reference sequence). The CDR3 is 11 amino acids. The ends were cut back, 2 bases at V and 7 bases at J, with 5 bases in the middle.

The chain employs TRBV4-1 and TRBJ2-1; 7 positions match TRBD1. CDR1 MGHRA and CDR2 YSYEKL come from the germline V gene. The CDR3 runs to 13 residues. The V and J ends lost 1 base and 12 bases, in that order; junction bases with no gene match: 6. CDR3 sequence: CASSQVPQGRQFF. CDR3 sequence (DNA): TGCGCCAGCAGCCAAGTCCCACAGGGGAGGCAGTTCTTC.

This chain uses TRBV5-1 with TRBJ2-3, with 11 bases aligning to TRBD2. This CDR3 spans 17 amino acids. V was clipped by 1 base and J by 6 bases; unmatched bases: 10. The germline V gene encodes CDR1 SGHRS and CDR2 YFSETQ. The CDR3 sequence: CASSLRRLRLAGDTQYF. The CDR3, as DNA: TGCGCCAGCAGCTTGCGAAGATTGAGACTAGCGGGGGATACGCAGTATTTT.

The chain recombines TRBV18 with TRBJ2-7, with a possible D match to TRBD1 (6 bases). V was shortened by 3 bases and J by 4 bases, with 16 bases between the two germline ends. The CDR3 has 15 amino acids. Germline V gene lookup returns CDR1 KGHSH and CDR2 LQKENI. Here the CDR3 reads CASSPVDRFLYEQYF. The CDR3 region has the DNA TGTGCCAGCTCACCGGTTGACAGGTTCCTTTACGAGCAGTACTTC.

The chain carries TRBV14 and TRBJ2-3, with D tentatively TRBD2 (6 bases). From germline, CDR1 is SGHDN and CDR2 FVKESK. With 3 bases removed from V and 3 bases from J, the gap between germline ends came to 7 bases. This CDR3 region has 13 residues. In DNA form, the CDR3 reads TGTGCCAGCAGCCAGGCGGGAACAGATACGCAGTATTTT. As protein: CASSQAGTDTQYF.

CDR3 sequence reads: CASSLGFGETQYF. The CDR3 DNA sequence: TGTGCCAGCTCACTTGGGTTCGGGGAGACCCAGTACTTC. The chain carries TRBV18 and TRBJ2-5, with D hard to call. This CDR3 is built from 13 residues. Germline loops: CDR1 KGHSH, CDR2 LQKENI. V lost 4 bases to trimming and J lost 5 bases, with 11 bases between them.